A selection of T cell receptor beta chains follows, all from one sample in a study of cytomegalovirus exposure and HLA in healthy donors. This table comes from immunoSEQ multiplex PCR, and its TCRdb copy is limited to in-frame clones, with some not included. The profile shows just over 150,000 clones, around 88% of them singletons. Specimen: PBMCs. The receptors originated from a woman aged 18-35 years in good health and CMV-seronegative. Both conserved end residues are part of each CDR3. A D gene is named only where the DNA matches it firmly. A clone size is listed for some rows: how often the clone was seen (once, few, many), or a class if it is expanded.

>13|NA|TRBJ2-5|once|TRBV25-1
TGTGCCAGCAGTGAATGGACTCAAGAGACCCAGTACTTC
CASSEWTQETQYF
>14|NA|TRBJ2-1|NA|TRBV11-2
TGTGCCAGCAGCTTAAACACCGGACTAAATGAGCAGTTCTTC
CASSLNTGLNEQFF
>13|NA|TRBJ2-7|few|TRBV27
TGTGCCAGCAGTTTGTTGGCCCCCTACGAGCAGTACTTC
CASSLLAPYEQYF
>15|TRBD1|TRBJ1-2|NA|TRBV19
TGTGCCAGTAGTACCCGACAGGGGTTGAGCTATGGCTACACCTTC
CASSTRQGLSYGYTF
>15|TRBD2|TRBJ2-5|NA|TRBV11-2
TGTGCCAGCAGCTCCGGGACTAGTGACCAAGAGACCCAGTACTTC
CASSSGTSDQETQYF
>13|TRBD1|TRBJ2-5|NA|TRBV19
TGTGCCAGTAGTCCGGACAGGGGTGGGGAGCAGTACTTC
CASSPDRGGEQYF
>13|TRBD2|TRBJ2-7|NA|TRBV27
TGTGCCAGCCGCGGGGGGGGGTCCTACGAGCAGTACTTC
CASRGGGSYEQYF
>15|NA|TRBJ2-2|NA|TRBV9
TGTGCCAGCAGCGTAGCCCCAGCGAACACCGGGGAGCTGTTTTTT
CASSVAPANTGELFF
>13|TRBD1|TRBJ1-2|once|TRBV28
TGTGCCAGCGGCACAGGGGCCTCCTATGGCTACACCTTC
CASGTGASYGYTF
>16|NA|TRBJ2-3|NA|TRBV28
TGTGCCAGCAGTTTTGGCCCTCCGGTGGGAGCAGATACGCAGTATTTT
CASSFGPPVGADTQYF
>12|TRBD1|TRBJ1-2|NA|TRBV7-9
TGTTCCAGCAGCTCCGGACAGGGTGGCTACACCTTC
CSSSSGQGGYTF
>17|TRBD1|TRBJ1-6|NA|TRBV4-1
TGCGCCAGCAGCCAAGATCGGCAGGGGGTAAGCAATTCACCCCTCCACTTT
CASSQDRQGVSNSPLHF
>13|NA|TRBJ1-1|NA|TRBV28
TGTGCCAGCACCCGGGGGGGGGACACTGAAGCTTTCTTT
CASTRGGDTEAFF
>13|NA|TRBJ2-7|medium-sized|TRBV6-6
TGTGCCAGCAGTTGGCCCGGACAGCACACCCAGTACTTC
CASSWPGQHTQYF
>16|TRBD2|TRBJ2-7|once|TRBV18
TGTGCCAGCTCACCGCCAGCAGCGGGGGGGGGTACGGGGAAGTACTTC
CASSPPAAGGGTGKYF
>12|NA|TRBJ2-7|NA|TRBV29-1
TGCAGCGCCGCGGGCAGGGGTTACGAGCAGTACTTC
CSAAGRGYEQYF
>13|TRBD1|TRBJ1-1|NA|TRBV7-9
TGTGCCAGCACAGGGGGATACAACACTGAAGCTTTCTTT
CASTGGYNTEAFF
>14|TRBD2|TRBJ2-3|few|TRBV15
TGTGCCACCAGCGCGGGGGGGCCCACAGATACGCAGTATTTT
CATSAGGPTDTQYF
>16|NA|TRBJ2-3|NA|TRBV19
TGTGCCAGTAGTAAAAGGGCAGGGGAGTTAACAGATACGCAGTATTTT
CASSKRAGELTDTQYF
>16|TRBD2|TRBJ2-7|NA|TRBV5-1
TGCGCCAGCAGCTCTCTGGGGGCTAGCGGGAGTTACGAGCAGTACTTC
CASSSLGASGSYEQYF
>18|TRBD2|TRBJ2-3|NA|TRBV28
TGTGCCAGCAGTCCGCTAGCGGGAGATAGAGAAGGCACAGATACGCAGTATTTT
CASSPLAGDREGTDTQYF
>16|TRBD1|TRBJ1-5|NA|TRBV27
TGTGTCAGCAGTTTAGGCCCCGGGACAGGGTACAGGGCCCAGCATTTT
CVSSLGPGTGYRAQHF
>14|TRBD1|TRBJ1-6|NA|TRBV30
TGTGCCTGGAGTGCAACAGGGGGAGGGTCACCCCTCCACTTT
CAWSATGGGSPLHF
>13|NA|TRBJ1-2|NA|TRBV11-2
TGTGCCAGCAGCCCCCCCGGGGTGTGGGGCTACACCTTC
CASSPPGVWGYTF
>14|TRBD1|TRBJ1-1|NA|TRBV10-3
TGTGCCATCACTACGGGACAGGAATACACTGAAGCTTTCTTT
CAITTGQEYTEAFF
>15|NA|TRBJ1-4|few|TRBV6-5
TGTGCCAGCAGGCGAGACATGGCAACTAATGAAAAACTGTTTTTT
CASRRDMATNEKLFF
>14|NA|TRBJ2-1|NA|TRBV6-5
TGTGCCAGCAGTTATTCGAATCCCGGCAATGAGCAGTTCTTC
CASSYSNPGNEQFF
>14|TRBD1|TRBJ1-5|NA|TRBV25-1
TGTGCCAGCAGTGACGGGGGGGACAGTCAGCCCCAGCATTTT
CASSDGGDSQPQHF
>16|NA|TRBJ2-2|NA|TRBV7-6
TGTGCCAGCACCACTTGGTACTATCCGAACACCGGGGAGCTGTTTTTT
CASTTWYYPNTGELFF
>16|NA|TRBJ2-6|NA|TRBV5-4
TGTGCCAGCAGCTTGGCCAGTAGGGGTGGGGCCAACGTCCTGACTTTC
CASSLASRGGANVLTF
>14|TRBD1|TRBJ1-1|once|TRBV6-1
TGTGCCAGCAGCTACAGGGGTGTTAATACTGAAGCTTTCTTT
CASSYRGVNTEAFF
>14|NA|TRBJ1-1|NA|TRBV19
TGTGCCAGTAGTTGGAGGGTCGTGAACACTGAAGCTTTCTTT
CASSWRVVNTEAFF
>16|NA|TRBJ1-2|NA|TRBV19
TGTGCCAGTAGTATTGTTGGTCGGGGGGGCCACTATGGCTACACCTTC
CASSIVGRGGHYGYTF
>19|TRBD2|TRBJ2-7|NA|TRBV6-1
TGTGCCAGCAGTGAGAAGGTAGCGGGCTTCCAAGGGAGTTCCTACGAGCAGTACTTC
CASSEKVAGFQGSSYEQYF
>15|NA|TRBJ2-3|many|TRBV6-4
TGTGCCAGCAGTGCTACGGCGGGGAGCACAGATACGCAGTATTTT
CASSATAGSTDTQYF
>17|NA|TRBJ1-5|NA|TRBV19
TGTGCCAGTAGTATCCCCCCGACAGTAACTAGCAATCAGCCCCAGCATTTT
CASSIPPTVTSNQPQHF
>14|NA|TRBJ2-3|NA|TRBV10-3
TGTGCCATCTCACCCAGCGGCTACACAGATACGCAGTATTTT
CAISPSGYTDTQYF
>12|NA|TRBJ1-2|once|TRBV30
TGTGCCTGGAGTCTCTCACATCCGGGCTACACCTTC
CAWSLSHPGYTF
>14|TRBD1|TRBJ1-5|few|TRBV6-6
TGTGCCAGCAGTCCAAGACAGGGGGCTCAGCCCCAGCATTTT
CASSPRQGAQPQHF
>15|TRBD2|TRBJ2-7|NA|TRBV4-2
TGTGCCAGCAGCCAAGAGTTAGCGGGAGTCTACGAGCAGTACTTC
CASSQELAGVYEQYF
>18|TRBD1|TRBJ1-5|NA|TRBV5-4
TGTGCCAGCAGCTATACCGGGACAGGGGGGGATTATAATCAGCCCCAGCATTTT
CASSYTGTGGDYNQPQHF
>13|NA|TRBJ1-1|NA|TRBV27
TGTGCCAGCAGTTTAAGCCCGAACACTGAAGCTTTCTTT
CASSLSPNTEAFF
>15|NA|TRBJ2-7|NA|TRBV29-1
TGCAGCGTTGAAGTTGTGCCAGGGGACTCCTACGAGCAGTACTTC
CSVEVVPGDSYEQYF
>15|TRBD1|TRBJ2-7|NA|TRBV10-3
TGTGCCATCAGTGACGGGACAGGGAGTACCTACGAGCAGTACTTC
CAISDGTGSTYEQYF
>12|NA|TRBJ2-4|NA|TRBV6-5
TGTGCCAGCAGTGATAGGACTTCTCCGTTGCACTTC
CASSDRTSPLHF
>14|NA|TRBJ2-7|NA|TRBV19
TGTGCCAGCAACCCAGGACGGGAATACTACGAGCAGTACTTC
CASNPGREYYEQYF
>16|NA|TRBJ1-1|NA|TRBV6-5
TGTGCCAGCAGTTCAGGGGTTCATCCCATGAACACTGAAGCTTTCTTT
CASSSGVHPMNTEAFF
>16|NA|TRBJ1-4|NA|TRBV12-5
TGTGCTAGTGGTTTGGTCCCACAGGGTACTAATGAAAAACTGTTTTTT
CASGLVPQGTNEKLFF
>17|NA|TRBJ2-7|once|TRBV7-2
TGTGCCAGCAGCCTACCGAGGGGGTCGAGAACGGGCTACGAGCAGTACTTC
CASSLPRGSRTGYEQYF